Following are 20 T cell receptor beta chains from one sample sequenced in a study of STAT5B mutations in CD4+ large granular lymphocyte leukemia. TCRdb's copy holds only in-frame clones and misses some; the assay was immunoSEQ multiplex PCR. The sample consists of 25,000 to 35,000 clones, around 70% of them appearing once. Sequencing was done on a sample of CD4+ T cells from blood buffy coats. These TCRs come from a human donor in good health.

In DNA form, the CDR3 reads TGTGCCAGCAGCCTCCGGGGGGCACTCACTGAAGCTTTCTTT. Residues: CASSLRGALTEAFF. The chain couples TRBV7-6 to TRBJ1-1, with a weak D call TRBD1 (6 bases). The CDR3 sequence is 14 residues long. Germline V gives CDR1 SGHVS, CDR2 FNYEAQ. With 5 bases removed from V and 4 bases from J, the gap between germline ends came to 14 bases.

V gene TRBV6-5 combines with J gene TRBJ2-5; D remains unclear. Gene TRBJ2-7 matches the end of the DNA better, so the J call may be wrong. This CDR3 spans 12 amino acids. Germline CDR1 is MNHEY and CDR2 is SVGAGI. DNA for the CDR3: TGTGCCAGCAGCAAACCTTGGGGCGAGCAGTACTTC. It specifies CASSKPWGEQYF.

The J gene is TRBJ2-1, the V gene TRBV4-3, with 8 bases matching TRBD2. Germline values: CDR1 LGHNA, CDR2 YSLEER. The trim removed 0 bases at V and 11 bases at J, leaving 9 bases unmatched. The CDR3 runs to 15 residues. The CDR3 region is CASSQDTSGRRKQFF. The CDR3 DNA is TGCGCCAGCAGCCAAGATACTAGCGGACGCAGGAAGCAGTTCTTC.

The gene calls are TRBV5-4 and TRBJ1-6; a possible D gene is TRBD1 (5 bases). Germline CDR1 and CDR2: SGHNT and YYREEE (reference sequence). V was cut by 0 bases and J by 8 bases, with 9 bases left in between. This CDR3 has 14 amino acids. The CDR3 region is CASSLVGVDSPLHF. CDR3 DNA sequence: TGTGCCAGCAGCTTGGTAGGGGTTGATTCACCCCTCCACTTT. Using reference TRBV5-4 and TRBJ1-6 for the parts outside the CDR3, the full variable domain is ETGVTQSPTHLIKTRGQQVTLRCSSQSGHNTVSWYQQALGQGPQFIFQYYREEENGRGNFPPRFSGLQFPNYSSELNVNALELDDSALYLCASSLVGVDSPLHFGNGTRLTVT.

The V and J genes are TRBV19 and TRBJ2-3; TRBD2 aligns across 9 bases. V lost 4 bases to trimming and J lost 3 bases; unmatched junction nucleotides: 5. The CDR3 consists of 15 residues. Germline CDR1 is LNHDA and CDR2 is SQIVND (reference sequence). The CDR3 DNA reads as TGTGCCAGTAGTAGTGGCGGGGGGGGGACAGATACGCAGTATTTT. Protein product: CASSSGGGGTDTQYF. The full variable domain, in which reference TRBV19 and TRBJ2-3 provide the parts outside the CDR3, is DGGITQSPKYLFRKEGQNVTLSCEQNLNHDAMYWYRQDPGQGLRLIYYSQIVNDFQKGDIAEGYSVSREKKESFPLTVTSAQKNPTAFYLCASSSGGGGTDTQYFGPGTRLTVL.

The chain carries TRBV30 and TRBJ1-2; 7 bases fit TRBD1. The junction had 4 bases not matched to a gene; V was cut back by 5 bases and J by 7 bases. The CDR3 has 11 amino acids. The V gene's germline CDR1 is GTSNPN and CDR2 SVGIG (reference sequence). The CDR3 is CAWGPGGGYTF. The CDR3 DNA reads TGTGCCTGGGGACCAGGGGGTGGCTACACCTTC. The complete variable domain, with remaining parts taken from reference TRBV30 and TRBJ1-2, reads SQTIHQWPATLVQPVGSPLSLECTVEGTSNPNLYWYRQAAGRGLQLLFYSVGIGQISSEVPQNLSASRPQDRQFILSSKKLLLSDSGFYLCAWGPGGGYTFGSGTRLTVV.

The V call is TRBV28, the J call TRBJ2-2; D is unresolved. This CDR3 is 14 amino acids long. The germline V gene has CDR1 MDHEN and CDR2 SYDVKM. The V and J ends lost 7 bases and 2 bases respectively, with 11 bases between them. The CDR3 nucleotides are TGTGCCAGCATTCTCTCGATTAACACCGGGGAGCTGTTTTTT. Its translation: CASILSINTGELFF.

This rearrangement joins TRBV11-3 to TRBJ2-5; D uncertain. There are 14 residues in the CDR3. Germline CDR1 is SGHNT and CDR2 is YENEEA. V was shortened by 4 bases and J by 5 bases, with 14 bases between the two germline ends. The CDR3, as DNA: TGTGCCAGCAGCTCTGGGTGGGCAAGGGAGACCCAGTACTTC. This encodes CASSSGWARETQYF.

The gene calls are TRBV5-1 and TRBJ2-6, with TRBD1 matching 9 bases. Trimming took 4 bases from V and 0 from J; bases not matched to a gene: 8. This CDR3 contains 18 residues. Per germline, CDR1 SGHRS and CDR2 YFSETQ. Written as DNA, the CDR3 is TGCGCCAGCAGCAAACCGGGACAGGGTAGCTCTGGGGCCAACGTCCTGACTTTC. Residues: CASSKPGQGSSGANVLTF.

The rearrangement uses TRBV7-2 and TRBJ2-5, with 10 nucleotides matching TRBD2. V shed 3 bases, J shed 4 bases, and the junction held 5 bases outside the gene matches. CDR3 length: 15 residues. Germline values: CDR1 SGHTA, CDR2 FQGNSA. The CDR3 bases are TGTGCCAGCAGCTTTCAGCGGGGGGGCTTAGAGACCCAGTACTTC. Amino acid sequence: CASSFQRGGLETQYF.

The chain carries TRBV5-1 and TRBJ2-2; D might be TRBD1 (5 bases). The CDR3 runs 15 residues. V shed 0 bases and J shed 6 bases, with 12 bases lying between them. From germline, CDR1 is SGHRS and CDR2 YFSETQ. CDR3 sequence reads: CASSLAQGMAGELFF. The CDR3 nucleotides are TGCGCCAGCAGCTTGGCCCAGGGAATGGCCGGGGAGCTGTTTTTT.

J is TRBJ1-5 and V is TRBV6-1; TRBD1 matches at 9 bases. Trimming took 6 bases from V and 7 from J; bases not matched to a gene: 4. Germline V gene lookup returns CDR1 MNHNS and CDR2 SASEGT. The CDR3 totals 13 residues. CDR3 sequence: CASRGQGWQPQHF. Written as DNA, the CDR3 is TGTGCCAGCAGGGGACAGGGATGGCAGCCCCAGCATTTT.

CDR3 sequence reads: CASSLGDPGSEQYF. For the CDR3, the DNA is TGTGCCAGCAGCTTAGGCGACCCAGGCTCCGAGCAGTACTTC. The chain is built from TRBV7-2 and TRBJ2-7; D unclear. Trimming shortened V by 1 base and J by 6 bases, and 13 bases separated the two germline ends. The CDR3 totals 14 residues. Germline CDR1 is SGHTA and CDR2 is FQGNSA.

This clone was detected a few times. The chain recombines TRBV7-9 with TRBJ2-7; D is tentatively TRBD1 or TRBD2 (6 bases each). CDR1 is SEHNR, CDR2 FQNEAQ, per germline (reference sequence). CDR3 length: 13 residues. V was clipped by 8 bases and J by 2 bases, with 13 bases between them. CDR3 in DNA: TGTGCCAGCGGAACAGGGAGGACCTACGAGCAGTACTTC. Protein: CASGTGRTYEQYF. The whole variable domain, remainder taken from reference TRBV7-9 and TRBJ2-7, is DTGVSQNPRHKITKRGQNVTFRCDPISEHNRLYWYRQTLGQGPEFLTYFQNEAQLEKSRLLSDRFSAERPKGSFSTLEIQRTEQGDSAMYLCASGTGRTYEQYFGPGTRLTVT.

The genes are TRBV19 and TRBJ2-1, with 8 positions matching TRBD2. Per germline, CDR1 LNHDA and CDR2 SQIVND (reference sequence). After removal of 5 bases from V and 1 base from J, the junction contained 10 bases not matched to a gene. CDR3 size: 17 residues. The CDR3 DNA follows: TGTGCCAGTAGTTCTCCCCTCCCGGGAGGGTCCTACAATGAGCAGTTCTTC. Translated: CASSSPLPGGSYNEQFF.

This clone appeared a few times. The chain recombines TRBV11-2 with TRBJ1-6; 7 bases match TRBD1. The V and J ends lost 5 bases and 6 bases, in that order; junction bases with no gene match: 7. From germline, CDR1 is SGHAT and CDR2 FQNNGV. The CDR3 covers 15 residues. The CDR3 is CASSRYRGSNSPLHF. The CDR3 nucleotides are TGTGCCAGCAGCCGATACAGGGGAAGTAATTCACCCCTCCACTTT.

The chain is built from TRBV4-2 and TRBJ2-2, with 9 bases lining up with TRBD2. The CDR3 runs 18 residues. The germline V gene encodes CDR1 LGHNA and CDR2 YNFKEQ. The V segment lost 1 base and the J segment 7 bases; nucleotides outside the gene matches: 13. The CDR3 region has the DNA TGTGCCAGCAGCCAAGCCAAAAGGCCAGCGGGGGGCGTCGGGGAGCTGTTTTTT. The encoded protein is CASSQAKRPAGGVGELFF.

J is TRBJ2-1 and V is TRBV5-1; TRBD2 aligns across 14 bases. The CDR3 is 17 residues long. Germline V gives CDR1 SGHRS, CDR2 YFSETQ. With V trimmed by 0 bases and J by 7 bases, 6 bases remained unmatched. In DNA form, the CDR3 reads TGCGCCAGCAGCTTGGGATGGGGGACTAGCGGGAGAAATGAGCAGTTCTTC. Encoded protein: CASSLGWGTSGRNEQFF.

The table lists this clone with a few counts. This chain connects TRBV10-3 to TRBJ1-1, with D perhaps matching TRBD1 (6 bases). The CDR3 contains 14 residues. Trimming pared 6 bases from V and 1 base from J, leaving 12 bases between. Germline CDR1 and CDR2: ENHRY and SYGVKD. The CDR3 here is CAIRNREENTEAFF. The CDR3 DNA follows: TGTGCCATCAGGAACAGGGAGGAGAACACTGAAGCTTTCTTT.

The J gene is TRBJ2-1, the V gene TRBV7-3; 7 bases match TRBD1. J gave up 6 bases and V 0 bases, and 5 bases lay outside the gene matches. CDR3 length: 15 residues. The germline V gene has CDR1 SGHTA and CDR2 FQGTGA. CDR3 loop: CASSLTTGNFNEQFF. CDR3 in DNA: TGTGCCAGCAGCTTAACGACAGGGAATTTCAATGAGCAGTTCTTC.